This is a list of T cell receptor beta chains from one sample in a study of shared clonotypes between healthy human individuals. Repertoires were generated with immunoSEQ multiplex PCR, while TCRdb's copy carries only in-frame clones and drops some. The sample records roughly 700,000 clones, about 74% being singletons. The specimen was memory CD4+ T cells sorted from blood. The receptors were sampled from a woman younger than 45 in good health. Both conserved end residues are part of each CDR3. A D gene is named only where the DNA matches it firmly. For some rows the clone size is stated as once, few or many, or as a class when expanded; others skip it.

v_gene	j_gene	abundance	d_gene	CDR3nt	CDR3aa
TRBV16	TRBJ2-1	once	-	TGTGCCAGCAGCCTGGCGGGGTCCTACAATGAGCAGTTCTTC	CASSLAGSYNEQFF
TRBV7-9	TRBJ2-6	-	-	TGTGCCAGCAGTCAGGGTGGGGCCAACGTCCTGACTTTC	CASSQGGANVLTF
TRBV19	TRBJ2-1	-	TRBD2	TGTGCCAGTAGTATAGAAGGTAGCGGGAGATATAATGAGCAGTTCTTC	CASSIEGSGRYNEQFF
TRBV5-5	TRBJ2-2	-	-	TGTGCCAGCAGGTCTGTCGTGGGAGCGAACACCGGGGAGCTGTTTTTT	CASRSVVGANTGELFF
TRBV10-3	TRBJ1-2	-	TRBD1	TGTGCCATCAGTGATCCCCGTGACAGGGTCAACTATGGCTACACCTTC	CAISDPRDRVNYGYTF
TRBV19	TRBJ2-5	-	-	TGTGCCAGTAGTATAGGAGGATTTTACCAAGAGACCCAGTACTTC	CASSIGGFYQETQYF
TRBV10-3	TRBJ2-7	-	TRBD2	TGTGCCGTTGGGAGGGCCACACTGTACGAGCAGTACTTC	CAVGRATLYEQYF
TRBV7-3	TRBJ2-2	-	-	TGTGCCAGCAGCCAGATCCGAAACACCGGGGAGCTGTTTTTT	CASSQIRNTGELFF
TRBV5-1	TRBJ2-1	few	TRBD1	TGCGCCAGCAGCTTGGCCGGACAGGGGGCATTGTATGAGCAGTTCTTC	CASSLAGQGALYEQFF
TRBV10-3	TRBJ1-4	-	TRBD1	TGTGCCATCAGTCCAGGGGGCGATACGGAAAAACTGTTTTTT	CAISPGGDTEKLFF
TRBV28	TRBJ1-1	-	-	TGTGCCAGCACCCTAGGTGGTTCGGTTTGGGCTGAAGCTTTCTTT	CASTLGGSVWAEAFF
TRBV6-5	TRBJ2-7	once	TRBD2	TGTGCCAGCAGTTACGGTGCGGGAGCGATCTACGAGCAGTACTTC	CASSYGAGAIYEQYF
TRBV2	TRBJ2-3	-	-	TGTGCCAGCAGCCAACTCGCAGATACGCAGTATTTT	CASSQLADTQYF
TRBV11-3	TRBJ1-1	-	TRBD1	TGTGCCAGCAGCTTGACAGGGGGCAGGACTGAAGCTTTCTTT	CASSLTGGRTEAFF
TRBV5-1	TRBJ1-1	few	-	TGCGCCAGCAGCATCCGGTACAGGGCAACTGAAGCTTTCTTT	CASSIRYRATEAFF
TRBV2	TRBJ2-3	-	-	TGTGCCAGCGTTCTCCAGGCTGGAGATACGCAGTATTTT	CASVLQAGDTQYF
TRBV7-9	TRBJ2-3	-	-	TGTGCCAGCAGCTTAAGTGGTGGGCTAGATACGCAGTATTTT	CASSLSGGLDTQYF
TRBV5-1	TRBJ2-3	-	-	TGCGCCAGCAGCTTGGTTCGGGACTCCACCGCAGATACGCAGTATTTT	CASSLVRDSTADTQYF
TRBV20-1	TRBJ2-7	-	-	TGCAGTGCCACTTGGCAGACTAGTATGTACTTC	CSATWQTSMYF
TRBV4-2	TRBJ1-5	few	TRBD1	TGTGCCAGCAGCTTGGAACAGGGGGCCCAGCCCCAGCATTTT	CASSLEQGAQPQHF
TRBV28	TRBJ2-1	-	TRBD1	TGTGCCAGCAGTCTCCGGACAGGGGGCTATAATGAGCAGTTCTTC	CASSLRTGGYNEQFF
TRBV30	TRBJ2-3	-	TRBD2	TGTGCCTGGGGAAGCGGGACTGGGACAGATACGCAGTATTTT	CAWGSGTGTDTQYF
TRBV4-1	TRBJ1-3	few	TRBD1	TGCGCCAGCACAGTGGACAGGGGGAGAAGCACTGGAAACACCATATATTTT	CASTVDRGRSTGNTIYF
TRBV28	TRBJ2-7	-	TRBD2	TGTGCCAGCCGTCTAGCGGGAGAGAGCTACGAGCAGTACTTC	CASRLAGESYEQYF
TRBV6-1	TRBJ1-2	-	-	TGTGCCAGCAGTGGGGGGAAGGAGGGAAACTATGGCTACACCTTC	CASSGGKEGNYGYTF
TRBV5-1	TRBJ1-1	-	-	TGCGCCAGCACCAAATTCCCAACAGGGAACACTGAAGCTTTCTTT	CASTKFPTGNTEAFF
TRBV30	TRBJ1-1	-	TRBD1	TGTGCCTGGACCGACAGGGAACTTGAAGCTTTCTTT	CAWTDRELEAFF
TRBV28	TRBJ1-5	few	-	TGTGCCAGCAGACAGTTATCCAATCAGCCCCAGCATTTT	CASRQLSNQPQHF
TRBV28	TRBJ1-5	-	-	TGTGCCAGCAGCCCTTCGGGCAGCCATTATAGCAATCAGCCCCAGCATTTT	CASSPSGSHYSNQPQHF
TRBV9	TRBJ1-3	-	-	TGTGCCAGCAGCCTTCAAGCGGGTGGAAACACCATATATTTT	CASSLQAGGNTIYF
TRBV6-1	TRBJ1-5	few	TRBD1	TGTGCCAGCAGCCGGACAGGGAATCAGCCCCAGCATTTT	CASSRTGNQPQHF
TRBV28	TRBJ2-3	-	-	TGTGCCAGCAGTTTATGGCAGGGGCGTACAGATACGCAGTATTTT	CASSLWQGRTDTQYF
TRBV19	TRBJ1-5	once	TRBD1	TGTGCCAGTAGCCGGACAGGGTCAAATCAGCCCCAGCATTTT	CASSRTGSNQPQHF
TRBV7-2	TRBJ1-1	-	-	TGTGCCAGCAGCCGGCAGAGGGACACTGAAGCTTTCTTT	CASSRQRDTEAFF
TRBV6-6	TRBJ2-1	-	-	TGTGCCAGCAGTTACAGGGGGGGGATTAACAATGAGCAGTTCTTC	CASSYRGGINNEQFF
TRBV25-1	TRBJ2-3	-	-	TGTGCCAGCCGGGGGAAGGGGCCAGATACGCAGTATTTT	CASRGKGPDTQYF
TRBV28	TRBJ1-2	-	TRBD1	TGTGCCAGCAGAGGGACAGGGGGCCTAGGGGGCTACACCTTC	CASRGTGGLGGYTF
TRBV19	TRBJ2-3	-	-	TGTGCCAGTAGTATTGCAGGACCCACAGATACGCAGTATTTT	CASSIAGPTDTQYF
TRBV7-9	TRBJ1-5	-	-	TGTGCCAGCGGGCCGGGAGGCATCGGCAATCAGCCCCAGCATTTT	CASGPGGIGNQPQHF
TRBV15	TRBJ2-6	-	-	TGTGCCACCAGCAGCGGGGCCCACTCTGGGGCCAACGTCCTGACTTTC	CATSSGAHSGANVLTF
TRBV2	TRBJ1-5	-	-	TGTGCCAGCAGTGAATTCAGCGATCAGCCCCAGCATTTT	CASSEFSDQPQHF
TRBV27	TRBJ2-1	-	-	TGTGCCAGCAGTTCAACAGGGCGTGAGCAGTTCTTC	CASSSTGREQFF
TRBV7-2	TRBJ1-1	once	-	TGTGCCAGCAGCTTAATGGAGAACACTGAAGCTTTCTTT	CASSLMENTEAFF
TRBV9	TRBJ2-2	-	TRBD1	TGTGCCAGCAGCCCCTTGGACAGGGAGGCCGGGGAGCTGTTTTTT	CASSPLDREAGELFF
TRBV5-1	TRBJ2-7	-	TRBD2	TGCGCCAGCTCCCTAGCGGGAGGTTCCTACGAGCAGTACTTC	CASSLAGGSYEQYF
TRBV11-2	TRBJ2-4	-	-	TGTGCCAGCACCCCGAAGGTCGGGACAAGTGTCATAGCCAAAAACATTCAGTACTTC	CASTPKVGTSVIAKNIQYF
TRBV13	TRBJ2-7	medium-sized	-	TGTGCCAGCAGCTTAGGGGTGGGCTACGAGCAGTACTTC	CASSLGVGYEQYF
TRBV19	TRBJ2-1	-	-	TGTGCCAGTCCCGACCAACCGGTTGAGCAGTTCTTC	CASPDQPVEQFF
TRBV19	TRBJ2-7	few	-	TGTGCCAGTAGCGAGGGACTGCGATACGAGCAGTACTTC	CASSEGLRYEQYF
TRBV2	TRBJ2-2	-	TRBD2	TGTGCCAGCATAAGGAGCGGGACTAGCGGAGCCGGGGAGCTGTTTTTT	CASIRSGTSGAGELFF
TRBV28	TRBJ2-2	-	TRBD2	TGTGCCAGCAGTCCAGTCCTCGGACTAGCGGGGGGCACCGGGGAGCTGTTTTTT	CASSPVLGLAGGTGELFF
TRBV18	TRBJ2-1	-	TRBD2	TGTGCCAGCTCACCACTGACTAGCGACTTTGAGCAGTTCTTC	CASSPLTSDFEQFF